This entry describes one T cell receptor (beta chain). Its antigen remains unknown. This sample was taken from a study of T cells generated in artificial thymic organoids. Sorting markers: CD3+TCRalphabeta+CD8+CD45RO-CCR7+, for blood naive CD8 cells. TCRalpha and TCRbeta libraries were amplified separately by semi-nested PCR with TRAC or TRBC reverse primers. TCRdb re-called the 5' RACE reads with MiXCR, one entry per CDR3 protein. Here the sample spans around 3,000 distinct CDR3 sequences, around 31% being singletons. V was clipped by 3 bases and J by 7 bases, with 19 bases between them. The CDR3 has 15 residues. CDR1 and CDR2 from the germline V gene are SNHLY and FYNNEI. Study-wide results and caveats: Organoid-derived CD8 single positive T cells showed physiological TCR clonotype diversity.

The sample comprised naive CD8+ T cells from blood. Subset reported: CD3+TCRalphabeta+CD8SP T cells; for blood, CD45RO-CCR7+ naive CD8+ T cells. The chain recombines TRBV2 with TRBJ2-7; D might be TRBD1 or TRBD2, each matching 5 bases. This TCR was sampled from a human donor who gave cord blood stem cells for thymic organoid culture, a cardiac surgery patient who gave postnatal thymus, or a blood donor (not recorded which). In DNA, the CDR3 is TGTGCCAGCAGTGAGTCTGGGGGTGGCCCTGGTGAGCAGTACTTC. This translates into CASSESGGGPGEQYF.